A selection of T cell receptor beta chains follows, all from one sample in a study of control samples from healthy donors and cancer patients. Repertoires were generated with immunoSEQ multiplex PCR, while TCRdb's copy carries only in-frame clones and drops some. In the table there are over 70,000 clones, less than 90% of which are singletons. Sequenced: blood. The receptor set was obtained from a woman aged 55-70 years in good health. The CDR3 runs from the conserved cysteine through the conserved F or W. D genes are given only for firm matches. Some rows mark clone size as missing; the rest say once, few, many or name a class of expanded clone.

D gene	V gene	J gene	clone size	CDR3 DNA	CDR3 protein
-	TRBV29-1	TRBJ1-2	-	TGCAGCGCTCAGCCCGGGACACGTACCGGCTACACCTTC	CSAQPGTRTGYTF
-	TRBV3-1/TRBV3-2	TRBJ2-1	-	TGTGCCAGCAGCCAAGGGGGGAGGCGAGCCTCCTACAATGAGCAGTTCTTC	CASSQGGRRASYNEQFF
-	TRBV2	TRBJ1-2	few	TGTGCCAGCACTCCCCGAAGGGGACAACTTTTTACGGATGGCTACACCTTC	CASTPRRGQLFTDGYTF
-	TRBV7-8	TRBJ2-1	-	TGTGCCAGCAGCAATATGGGGGGTGAGCAGTTCTTC	CASSNMGGEQFF
-	TRBV24-1	TRBJ1-5	few	TGTGCCACCAAGGGGAATAAATGCAATCAGCCCCAGCATTTT	CATKGNKCNQPQHF
TRBD1	TRBV18	TRBJ2-1	-	TGTGCCAGCTCACCAACTATTGACAGGGGGCAAGGTGGTGAGCAGTTCTTC	CASSPTIDRGQGGEQFF
TRBD1	TRBV5-6	TRBJ1-4	-	TGTGCCAGCAGCCGCCGGGACAGACCTGACTCGAAACTGTTTTTT	CASSRRDRPDSKLFF
-	TRBV18	TRBJ2-5	-	TGTGCCAGCTCACCACCGGGGCACGAGACCCAGTACTTC	CASSPPGHETQYF
-	TRBV5-4	TRBJ2-3	-	TGTGCCAGCAGCCCGGGGGCCGCGGCAGATACGCAGTATTTT	CASSPGAAADTQYF
-	TRBV21-1	TRBJ2-7	-	TGTGCCAGCAGCAAAATACTAGCGGGAGGGGGGGTAGCCTACGAGCAGTACTTC	CASSKILAGGGVAYEQYF
-	TRBV6-5	TRBJ2-2	-	TGTGCCAGCAGCGCGTACCTCACCGGGGAGCTGTTTTTT	CASSAYLTGELFF
-	TRBV5-6	TRBJ2-7	-	TGTGCCAGCAGCTTGGACGAATGGGGGCGGTACGAGCAGTACTTC	CASSLDEWGRYEQYF
-	TRBV6-5	TRBJ1-5	-	TGTGCCAGCAGGAACGGAGGGGGCAATCAGCCCCAGCATTTT	CASRNGGGNQPQHF
-	TRBV2	TRBJ2-7	-	TGTGCCAGCAGTGTCGGCTACGAGCAGTACTTC	CASSVGYEQYF
-	TRBV23-1	TRBJ2-5	-	TGCGCCAGCAGTCAATGGGGAAGGGAGACCCAGTACTTC	CASSQWGRETQYF
-	TRBV6-6	TRBJ2-1	-	TGTGCCAGCAGTTACGAGGGGATGAATGAGCAGTTCTTC	CASSYEGMNEQFF
-	TRBV15	TRBJ1-1	once	TGTGCCACCAGCAGGGAACCCCTGAACACTGAAGCTTTCTTT	CATSREPLNTEAFF
-	TRBV15	TRBJ1-5	-	TGTGCCACCAGGAAGGGGGAATTGGGCAATCAGCCCCAGCATTTT	CATRKGELGNQPQHF
-	TRBV2	TRBJ1-5	-	TGTGCCAGCAGTGGAACTGGGGGGACTCAGCCCCAGCATTTT	CASSGTGGTQPQHF
TRBD2	TRBV6-4	TRBJ2-7	once	TGTGCCAGACCCTATCCCGGGACTAGCGGGACTAGAAGGTACGAGCAGTACTTC	CARPYPGTSGTRRYEQYF
-	TRBV4-1	TRBJ2-4	-	TGCGCCAGCAGCCAAGATCCTGGTCCTCCAAACATTCAGTACTTC	CASSQDPGPPNIQYF
-	TRBV5-1	TRBJ2-3	-	TGCGCCAGCAGCCTGGTGGACTCTAGCACAGATACGCAGTATTTT	CASSLVDSSTDTQYF
-	TRBV23-1	TRBJ2-3	-	TGCGCCAGCAGTCGGAAGTTAGTCACAGATACGCAGTATTTT	CASSRKLVTDTQYF